Described below is a single T cell receptor beta chain sequence and its context. These data originate in a study of blood T cell repertoires in COVID-19. Study information: Material from acute and convalescent COVID-19 was sourced from the United States, Italy and Spain.

Trimming removed 3 bases at V and 1 base at J, with 9 bases between. CDR3 length: 14 amino acids. Germline-derived CDR1 and CDR2 are SGHVS and FNYEAQ. Data came from immunoSEQ multiplex PCR; TCRdb stores just in-frame clones and leaves some out. The sample consists of about 170,000 clones, more than 75% of them appearing once. The specimen was peripheral blood. This sequence originates from a man between 65 and 85 years old with acute or convalescent COVID-19. The gene calls are TRBV7-6 and TRBJ1-1; possibly TRBD1 for D (5 bases). The CDR3 coding sequence is TGTGCCAGCAGCTTCCCGGGGGAGAACACTGAAGCTTTCTTT. Protein sequence: CASSFPGENTEAFF.